Below, 11 T cell receptor beta chains from the same sample are listed, as sequenced in a study of sequential checkpoint blockade in melanoma. Assay used: immunoSEQ multiplex PCR; TCRdb lists only in-frame clones, some missing. Of 30,000 to 40,000 clones listed, about 88% are singletons. This sample's treatment: randomized to nivolumab then ipilimumab (arm A) or the reverse (arm B). The sample here was CD8+ T cells sorted from blood (inferred from file names), taken from a patient given nivolumab and ipilimumab in sequence. These receptors were taken from a human donor with melanoma.

This clone was observed a single time. The V and J genes are TRBV11-2 and TRBJ1-3; D is uncertain. Per germline, CDR1 SGHAT and CDR2 FQNNGV. Trimming stripped 1 base from V and 4 bases from J, with 5 bases between. The CDR3 length is 13 residues. Written as DNA, the CDR3 is TGTGCCAGCAGCTTAGCACGGGGAAACACCATATATTTT. It translates to CASSLARGNTIYF.

The chain recombines TRBV7-2 with TRBJ2-1; 8 bases match TRBD2. Per germline, CDR1 SGHTA and CDR2 FQGNSA. Trimming at V came to 6 bases and at J to 5 bases, leaving 3 bases not matched to a gene. The CDR3 consists of 13 residues. CDR3 loop: CASRRAGDNEQFF. CDR3 nucleotide sequence: TGTGCCAGCAGACGAGCGGGAGACAATGAGCAGTTCTTC.

The chain recombines TRBV29-1 with TRBJ1-2, with D possibly TRBD1 on 5 matching bases. This CDR3 contains 12 residues. Trimming took 6 bases from V and 4 from J, leaving 12 bases between them. CDR1 is SQVTM, CDR2 ANQGSEA, per germline. CDR3 in DNA: TGCAGCGTAAATGGGGGGTTCTATGGCTACACCTTC. As protein: CSVNGGFYGYTF. The whole variable domain, filled in from reference TRBV29-1 and TRBJ1-2, reads SAVISQKPSRDICQRGTSLTIQCQVDSQVTMMFWYRQQPGQSLTLIATANQGSEATYESGFVIDKFPISRPNLTFSTLTVSNMSPEDSSIYLCSVNGGFYGYTFGSGTRLTVV.

J is TRBJ2-2 and V is TRBV4-2, with 7 bases lining up with TRBD2. This CDR3 has 18 amino acids. The junction had 9 bases not matched to a gene; V was cut back by 0 bases and J by 2 bases. CDR1 is LGHNA and CDR2 is YNFKEQ in the germline V gene. CDR3 loop: CASSQEERASGNTGELFF. In DNA form, the CDR3 reads TGTGCCAGCAGCCAAGAGGAGAGGGCTAGCGGAAACACCGGGGAGCTGTTTTTT.

This chain joins TRBV6-1 and TRBJ2-7, with D maybe TRBD1 (5 bases). Trimming took 6 bases from V and 3 from J, leaving 12 bases between them. CDR1 MNHNS and CDR2 SASEGT come from the germline V gene. This CDR3 has 13 amino acids. The CDR3, as DNA: TGTGCCAGCAGCCAAGCCAGGGACTACGAGCAGTACGTC. Encoded protein: CASSQARDYEQYV.

This CDR3 reads CASSLTGGPEAFF. The CDR3 DNA reads as TGTGCCAGCAGCTTAACAGGGGGCCCTGAAGCTTTCTTT. This chain joins TRBV7-6 and TRBJ1-1, with 9 bases that match TRBD1. Trimming removed 2 bases from V and 6 bases from J; junction bases left unmatched: 1. Germline assignment: CDR1 SGHVS and CDR2 FNYEAQ. The CDR3 covers 13 residues.

This clone was counted a few times. The rearrangement joins TRBV28 to TRBJ1-1; 8 bases are a match to TRBD1. After removal of 5 bases from V and 3 bases from J, the junction contained 5 bases not matched to a gene. Germline V CDR1 and CDR2: MDHEN, SYDVKM. The CDR3 loop spans 14 amino acids. CDR3 amino acids: CASSIRGPYTEAFF. The CDR3 nucleotides are TGTGCCAGCAGTATCAGGGGGCCTTACACTGAAGCTTTCTTT. Variable domain in full (rest from reference TRBV28 and TRBJ1-1): DVKVTQSSRYLVKRTGEKVFLECVQDMDHENMFWYRQDPGLGLRLIYFSYDVKMKEKGDIPEGYSVSREKKERFSLILESASTNQTSMYLCASSIRGPYTEAFFGQGTRLTVV.

The rearrangement joins TRBV6-5 to TRBJ2-5, with 7 bases that match TRBD2. V was clipped by 2 bases and J by 2 bases; unmatched bases: 5. This CDR3 region has 15 residues. Germline CDR1 and CDR2: MNHEY and SVGAGI. The CDR3 coding sequence is TGTGCCAGCAGTTACCTCGCTAGCGGACAAGAGACCCAGTACTTC. Translation: CASSYLASGQETQYF.

V and J are TRBV7-9 and TRBJ1-6; D not resolved. The V end lost 5 bases, the J end lost 8 bases, and 13 bases lay between the germline ends. CDR3 length: 14 residues. The germline V gene encodes CDR1 SEHNR and CDR2 FQNEAQ (reference sequence). The CDR3 region is CASSPPSGYSPLHF. Written as DNA, the CDR3 is TGTGCCAGCAGCCCTCCTTCGGGGTATTCACCCCTCCACTTT.

The chain is built from TRBV7-9 and TRBJ2-7, with a tentative D call TRBD1 (6 bases). Trimming cost V 5 bases and J 2 bases, with 10 bases left between them. Germline V gives CDR1 SEHNR, CDR2 FQNEAQ (reference sequence). This CDR3 comprises 13 residues. Here the CDR3 reads CASSRDIAYEQYF. The CDR3, as DNA: TGTGCCAGCAGCCGGGACATTGCCTACGAGCAGTACTTC.

The rearrangement links TRBV5-6 to TRBJ2-7; TRBD1 might be the D (5 bases). The CDR3 is 13 amino acids. V lost 2 bases and J 1 base, leaving 7 bases between the germline ends. Germline assignment: CDR1 SGHDT and CDR2 YYEEEE. The CDR3, as DNA: TGTGCCAGCAGCTTAGGACAATCCTACGAGCAGTACTTC. Protein: CASSLGQSYEQYF.